Listed below are T cell receptor beta chains from one sample, sequenced in a study of cytomegalovirus exposure and HLA in healthy donors. Clones were sequenced by immunoSEQ multiplex PCR, and TCRdb holds only the in-frame ones, with some missing. The sample lists around 100,000 clones; 74% were seen once. The sample was PBMCs. Source of these receptors: a man between 25 and 39 years old in good health and CMV-seropositive. CDR3s include the opening cysteine and the closing phenylalanine or tryptophan. Each record gives: D gene, J gene, V gene, clone size, CDR3 protein, CDR3 DNA. A D gene is named only where the DNA matches it firmly. Clone size is shown for a subset of rows, as once, few, many or a class of expanded clone.

TRBD1 | TRBJ2-7 | TRBV28 | NA | CASSPPGGGGYEQYF | TGTGCCAGCAGTCCCCCAGGGGGCGGAGGGTACGAGCAGTACTTC
TRBD1 | TRBJ1-1 | TRBV25-1 | once | CASSERDRLQLNTEAFF | TGTGCCAGCAGTGAGCGGGACAGGCTCCAGCTGAACACTGAAGCTTTCTTT
TRBD1 | TRBJ1-4 | TRBV9 | NA | CASSPYGTGWEKLFF | TGTGCCAGCAGCCCCTACGGGACAGGGTGGGAAAAACTGTTTTTT
NA | TRBJ1-3 | TRBV7-6 | NA | CASSPPGGQGTDTIYF | TGTGCCAGCAGCCCTCCCGGTGGGCAGGGGACGGACACCATATATTTT
TRBD2 | TRBJ2-1 | TRBV12-5 | NA | CASGGYRRGVAGASRNEQFF | TGTGCTAGTGGAGGCTACCGGCGAGGAGTAGCGGGGGCCAGTAGAAATGAGCAGTTCTTC
NA | TRBJ2-6 | TRBV2 | NA | CASSVQRVSGANVLTF | TGTGCCAGCAGTGTTCAACGGGTCTCTGGGGCCAACGTCCTGACTTTC
TRBD2 | TRBJ2-3 | TRBV19 | NA | CASSNDHGLAGTDTQYF | TGTGCCAGTAGTAACGACCACGGACTAGCTGGCACAGATACGCAGTATTTT
TRBD1 | TRBJ2-7 | TRBV10-3 | NA | CAIRKQGTTPREQYF | TGTGCCATCAGGAAACAGGGGACCACCCCACGGGAGCAGTACTTC
TRBD1 | TRBJ1-3 | TRBV25-1 | NA | CASSGDRGGRNTIYF | TGTGCCAGCAGTGGGGACAGGGGAGGAAGAAACACCATATATTTT
NA | TRBJ1-2 | TRBV30 | NA | CAWSREPGSYGYTF | TGTGCCTGGAGTCGGGAACCGGGAAGCTATGGCTACACCTTC
TRBD1 | TRBJ1-2 | TRBV7-3 | NA | CASSASGTGGGYTF | TGTGCCAGCAGCGCAAGCGGGACAGGGGGCGGCTACACCTTC
TRBD1 | TRBJ1-4 | TRBV9 | NA | CASSVTTGVREKLFF | TGTGCCAGCAGCGTCACGACAGGGGTACGGGAAAAACTGTTTTTT
NA | TRBJ1-1 | TRBV28 | NA | CASSFEGNTEAFF | TGTGCCAGCAGTTTTGAGGGGAACACTGAAGCTTTCTTT
TRBD1 | TRBJ2-7 | TRBV7-2 | NA | CASSWTGYEQYF | TGTGCCAGCAGCTGGACAGGCTACGAGCAGTACTTC
TRBD1 | TRBJ1-5 | TRBV5-1 | NA | CASSVGQGAHQPQHF | TGCGCCAGCAGCGTGGGACAGGGGGCTCATCAGCCCCAGCATTTT
TRBD2 | TRBJ2-7 | TRBV7-9 | NA | CASSLTAGGPLEQYF | TGTGCCAGCAGCTTAACAGCGGGGGGGCCTCTCGAGCAGTACTTC
TRBD1 | TRBJ2-2 | TRBV2 | NA | CASRHSGQGSTGELFF | TGTGCCAGCAGACACAGCGGACAGGGTAGCACCGGGGAGCTGTTTTTT
NA | TRBJ1-3 | TRBV13 | NA | CASSLVSRDRSGNTIYF | TGTGCCAGCAGCTTAGTTTCCCGGGATCGCTCTGGAAACACCATATATTTT
NA | TRBJ1-5 | TRBV6-1 | few | CASSESGSGQPQHF | TGTGCCAGCAGTGAGTCGGGGTCCGGTCAGCCCCAGCATTTT
NA | TRBJ1-1 | TRBV6-5 | NA | CASTLGGVGTEAFF | TGTGCCAGCACCCTAGGGGGGGTAGGAACTGAAGCTTTCTTT
NA | TRBJ2-5 | TRBV5-1 | NA | CASSSAFETQYF | TGCGCCAGCAGCTCCGCGTTCGAGACCCAGTACTTC
TRBD1 | TRBJ2-7 | TRBV5-1 | NA | CASSWTGISYEQYF | TGCGCCAGCAGCTGGACAGGGATCTCCTACGAGCAGTACTTC
NA | TRBJ2-4 | TRBV5-4 | NA | CASSLSPLAGNIQYF | TGTGCCAGCAGCTTATCCCCACTAGCCGGAAACATTCAGTACTTC
NA | TRBJ1-5 | TRBV7-9 | NA | CASSSAGGLQPQHF | TGTGCCAGCAGCTCAGCTGGGGGCCTTCAGCCCCAGCATTTT
TRBD2 | TRBJ2-3 | TRBV4-3 | NA | CASSQDLTSGGPPVWDTQYF | TGCGCCAGCAGCCAAGATCTCACTAGCGGGGGGCCACCCGTCTGGGATACGCAGTATTTT
NA | TRBJ1-5 | TRBV30 | NA | CAPQSREEWQPQHF | TGTGCCCCACAGTCCAGGGAAGAGTGGCAGCCCCAGCATTTT
NA | TRBJ1-1 | TRBV6-5 | NA | CASSYSTRLNTEAFF | TGTGCCAGCAGTTACTCGACCAGGTTGAACACTGAAGCTTTCTTT
TRBD2 | TRBJ2-7 | TRBV4-3 | NA | CASSQEASGVSYEQYF | TGCGCCAGCAGCCAAGAGGCTAGCGGGGTCTCCTACGAGCAGTACTTC
NA | TRBJ1-2 | TRBV29-1 | NA | CSVASGGYTF | TGCAGCGTTGCTAGCGGGGGCTACACCTTC
NA | TRBJ1-2 | TRBV5-4 | NA | CASSLGGPMDYGYTF | TGTGCCAGCAGCTTGGGGGGGCCAATGGACTATGGCTACACCTTC
NA | TRBJ1-1 | TRBV5-1 | NA | CASSGMESSTEAFF | TGCGCCAGCAGCGGCATGGAGTCGTCCACTGAAGCTTTCTTT
TRBD1 | TRBJ2-5 | TRBV28 | NA | CASSSPAGGFQETQYF | TGTGCCAGCAGTTCCCCAGCAGGGGGCTTCCAAGAGACCCAGTACTTC
TRBD1 | TRBJ1-6 | TRBV18 | NA | CASSPAGTGVGNSPLHF | TGTGCCAGCTCACCCGCCGGGACAGGGGTAGGTAATTCACCCCTCCACTTT
TRBD1 | TRBJ2-7 | TRBV27 | NA | CASSLLGQGPIYEQYF | TGTGCCAGCAGTCTCCTCGGACAGGGTCCCATCTACGAGCAGTACTTC
TRBD1 | TRBJ1-3 | TRBV10-2 | NA | CASSEQGVANTIYF | TGCGCCAGCAGTGAGCAGGGGGTTGCAAACACCATATATTTT
TRBD1 | TRBJ2-7 | TRBV27 | NA | CASSTGGSYEQYF | TGTGCCAGCAGTACAGGGGGGTCCTACGAGCAGTACTTC
NA | TRBJ1-4 | TRBV19 | few | CASSTPQDYEKLFF | TGTGCCAGTAGTACTCCACAGGATTATGAAAAACTGTTTTTT
NA | TRBJ2-7 | TRBV7-5 | few | CVRSLAGTGGSDEQYF | TGTGTCAGAAGCTTAGCCGGGACAGGGGGATCGGACGAGCAGTACTTC
NA | TRBJ2-1 | TRBV5-1 | once | CASSPWESGATYRDEQFF | TGCGCCAGCAGCCCATGGGAGTCAGGGGCCACCTATCGCGATGAGCAGTTCTTC
NA | TRBJ2-3 | TRBV2 | few | CASSGSDQDTQYF | TGTGCCAGCAGTGGGTCAGATCAAGATACGCAGTATTTT
NA | TRBJ1-2 | TRBV5-1 | NA | CASSLDGWEAYGYTF | TGCGCCAGCAGCTTGGACGGATGGGAGGCCTATGGCTACACCTTC
TRBD1 | TRBJ2-1 | TRBV27 | NA | CASSLAGTGDYNEQFF | TGTGCCAGCAGTCTAGCCGGGACAGGGGATTACAATGAGCAGTTCTTC
TRBD2 | TRBJ2-3 | TRBV5-6 | many | CASSAGLAGFTDTQYF | TGTGCCAGCAGCGCTGGACTAGCGGGGTTCACAGATACGCAGTATTTT
NA | TRBJ1-1 | TRBV7-2 | NA | CASSLVAGGDTEAFF | TGTGCCAGCAGCTTAGTGGCGGGTGGGGACACTGAAGCTTTCTTT
NA | TRBJ2-3 | TRBV2 | NA | CASRRGSPTDTQYF | TGTGCCAGCAGGCGGGGATCCCCCACAGATACGCAGTATTTT
TRBD1 | TRBJ2-7 | TRBV4-3 | NA | CASSQDKTGSSYEQYF | TGCGCCAGCAGCCAAGATAAGACAGGGAGCTCCTACGAGCAGTACTTC
NA | TRBJ2-7 | TRBV4-2 | NA | CASSQEGIYEQYF | TGTGCCAGCAGCCAGGAGGGCATCTACGAGCAGTACTTC
TRBD1 | TRBJ1-1 | TRBV29-1 | NA | CSVLPTGAGAEAFF | TGCAGCGTTCTACCTACAGGGGCTGGCGCTGAAGCTTTCTTT
TRBD1 | TRBJ1-2 | TRBV19 | NA | CASSIKGQGWNGYTF | TGTGCCAGTAGTATCAAGGGACAGGGGTGGAATGGCTACACCTTC
NA | TRBJ2-7 | TRBV6-5 | NA | CASSPWRGYEQYF | TGTGCCAGCAGCCCATGGAGGGGCTACGAGCAGTACTTC
TRBD1 | TRBJ2-7 | TRBV19 | NA | CASSGTAFSYEQYF | TGTGCCAGTAGTGGGACAGCCTTCTCCTACGAGCAGTACTTC
NA | TRBJ2-5 | TRBV25-1 | NA | CASSETGGKSYQETQYF | TGTGCCAGCTCCGAAACAGGCGGGAAGAGCTACCAAGAGACCCAGTACTTC
NA | TRBJ1-6 | TRBV2 | NA | CASSEARLDSPLHF | TGTGCCAGCAGTGAAGCGCGGCTGGATTCACCCCTCCACTTT
NA | TRBJ2-3 | TRBV6-1 | NA | CASSVSGLRTDTQYF | TGTGCCAGCAGTGTGAGCGGGTTGAGGACAGATACGCAGTATTTT
NA | TRBJ2-7 | TRBV5-1 | NA | CASSLGNQGTRYEQYF | TGCGCCAGCAGCTTGGGTAACCAGGGTACCCGCTACGAGCAGTACTTC
TRBD1 | TRBJ1-2 | TRBV29-1 | few | CSVTDRGYPYGYTF | TGCAGCGTTACGGACAGGGGTTACCCCTATGGCTACACCTTC
NA | TRBJ2-7 | TRBV27 | NA | CASRVLGGGGRHEQYF | TGTGCCAGCCGGGTTTTGGGGGGAGGAGGGCGGCACGAGCAGTACTTC
NA | TRBJ2-3 | TRBV13 | NA | CASSSPQGTDTQYF | TGTGCCAGCAGCTCCCCCCAGGGAACAGATACGCAGTATTTT